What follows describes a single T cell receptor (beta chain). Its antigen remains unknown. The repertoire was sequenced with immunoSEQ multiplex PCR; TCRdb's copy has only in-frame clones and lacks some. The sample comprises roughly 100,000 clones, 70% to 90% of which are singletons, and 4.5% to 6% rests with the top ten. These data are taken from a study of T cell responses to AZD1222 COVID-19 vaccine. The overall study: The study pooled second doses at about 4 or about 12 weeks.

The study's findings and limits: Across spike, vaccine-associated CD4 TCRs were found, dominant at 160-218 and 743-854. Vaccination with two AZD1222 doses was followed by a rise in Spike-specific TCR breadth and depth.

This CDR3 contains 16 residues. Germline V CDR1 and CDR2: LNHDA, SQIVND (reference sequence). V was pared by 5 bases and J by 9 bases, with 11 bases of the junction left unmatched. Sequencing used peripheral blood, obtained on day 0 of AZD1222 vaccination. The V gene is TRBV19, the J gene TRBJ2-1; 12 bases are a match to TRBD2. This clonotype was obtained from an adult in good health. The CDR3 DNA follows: TGTGCCAGTAGTTCCCAGACTAGCGGGGGAATGGGTGAGCAGTTCTTC. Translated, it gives CASSSQTSGGMGEQFF.